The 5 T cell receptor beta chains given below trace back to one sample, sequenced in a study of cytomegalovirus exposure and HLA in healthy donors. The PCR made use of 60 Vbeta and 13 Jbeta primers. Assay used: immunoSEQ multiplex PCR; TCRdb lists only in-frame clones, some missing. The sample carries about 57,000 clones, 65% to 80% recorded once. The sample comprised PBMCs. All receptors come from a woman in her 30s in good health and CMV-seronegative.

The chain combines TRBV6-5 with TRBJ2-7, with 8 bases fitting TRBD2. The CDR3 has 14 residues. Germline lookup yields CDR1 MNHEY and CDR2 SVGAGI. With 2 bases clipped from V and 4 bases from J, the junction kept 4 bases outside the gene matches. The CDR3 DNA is TGTGCCAGCAGTTACGGAGCGGGGGTTTACGAGCAGTACTTC. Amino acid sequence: CASSYGAGVYEQYF.

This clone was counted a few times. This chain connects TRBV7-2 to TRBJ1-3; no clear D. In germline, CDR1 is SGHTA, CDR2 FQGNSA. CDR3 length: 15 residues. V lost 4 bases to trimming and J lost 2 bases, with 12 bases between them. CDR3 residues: CASSSRLGAGNTIYF. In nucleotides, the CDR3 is TGTGCCAGCAGCTCCCGTCTCGGGGCTGGAAACACCATATATTTT.

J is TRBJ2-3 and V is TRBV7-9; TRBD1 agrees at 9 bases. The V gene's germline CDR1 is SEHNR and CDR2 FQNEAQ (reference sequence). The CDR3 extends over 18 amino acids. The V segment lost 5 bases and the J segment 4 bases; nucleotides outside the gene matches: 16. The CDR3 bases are TGTGCCAGCAGCCCACTGCGACCGGACAGGGGACAGGCAGATACGCAGTATTTT. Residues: CASSPLRPDRGQADTQYF. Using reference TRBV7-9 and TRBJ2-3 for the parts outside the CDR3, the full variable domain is DTGVSQNPRHKITKRGQNVTFRCDPISEHNRLYWYRQTLGQGPEFLTYFQNEAQLEKSRLLSDRFSAERPKGSFSTLEIQRTEQGDSAMYLCASSPLRPDRGQADTQYFGPGTRLTVL.

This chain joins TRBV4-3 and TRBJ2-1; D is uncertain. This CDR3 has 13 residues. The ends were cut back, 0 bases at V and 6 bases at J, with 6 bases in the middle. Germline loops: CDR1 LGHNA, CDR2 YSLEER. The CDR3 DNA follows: TGCGCCAGCAGCCAAGACTCGGGCAATGAGCAGTTCTTC. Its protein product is CASSQDSGNEQFF.

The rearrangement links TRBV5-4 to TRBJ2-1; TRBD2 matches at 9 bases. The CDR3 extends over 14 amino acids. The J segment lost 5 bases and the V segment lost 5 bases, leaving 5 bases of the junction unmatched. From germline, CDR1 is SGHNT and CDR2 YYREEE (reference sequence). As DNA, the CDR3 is TGTGCCAGCAGGCAAGCGGGGGGTGACAATGAGCAGTTCTTC. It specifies CASRQAGGDNEQFF.